This T cell receptor (beta chain) appears in the sequencing data of a study of blood T cell repertoires in COVID-19. On the study more broadly: COVID-19 samples from acute and convalescent phases originated in the United States, Italy and Spain.

This clone was seen more than once but under ten times. Trimming shortened V by 5 bases and J by 5 bases, and 19 bases separated the two germline ends. CDR1 SGHRS and CDR2 YFSETQ come from the germline V gene. The CDR3 runs to 15 residues. Per the original methods: Amplification of reference gene primers was used by the study to estimate nucleated cell counts. Profiled with immunoSEQ multiplex PCR; TCRdb holds only in-frame clones, not every one. That table furnishes V, J and clone size, whereas the DNA furnished D and trimming. The sample yields around 80,000 clones, 65% to 85% seen once. This sequence joins TRBV5-1 and TRBJ1-2; TRBD1 might be the D (6 bases). This clonotype originated in an elderly woman with active or convalescent COVID-19. Sample: peripheral blood. The CDR3 here is CASRYNDRLEYGYTF. The CDR3, as DNA: TGCGCCAGCAGGTATAATGACAGGTTAGAGTATGGCTACACCTTC. Filled out from reference TRBV5-1 and TRBJ1-2, the complete variable domain reads KAGVTQTPRYLIKTRGQQVTLSCSPISGHRSVSWYQQTPGQGLQFLFEYFSETQRNKGNFPGRFSGRQFSNSRSEMNVSTLELGDSALYLCASRYNDRLEYGYTFGSGTRLTVV.